This TCR beta chain was found in a study of T cell clones after liver transplantation. Germline CDR1 SNHLY, CDR2 FYNNEI. The CDR3 totals 14 residues. V was trimmed by 8 bases and J by 7 bases, leaving 18 bases between them. Details on this clone: Its antigen is unknown.

Broader study findings: In most of the 8 subjects, circulating graft-donor-reactive CD4 TCRbeta sequences fell significantly after transplant. Migration into the graft, not deletion, may explain lost graft donor-reactive T cells.

Method: immunoSEQ multiplex PCR; TCRdb's copy keeps in-frame clones and lacks some. The sample holds some 45,000 clones; roughly 84% are singletons and the top ten take 2% to 2.5%. The sample consisted of CD4+ T cells from blood, taken 24 months after liver transplant. The gene calls are TRBV2 and TRBJ2-1; TRBD1 is a possible D gene (6 bases). This sequence was found in a human patient who received a liver transplant. These T cells may partly come from the graft donor. The CDR3 nucleotides are TGTGCCAGCCACAGGGATACATCTGGGAATGAGCAGTTCTTC. Translating it yields CASHRDTSGNEQFF.